This T cell receptor (beta chain) was documented in a study of OX40 agonist ivuxolimab in advanced cancers. Across the study: Treatment received earlier with anti-PD-1, anti-PD-L1 or anti-CTLA-4 agents was allowed, and over 30% had some. Broader study findings: Doses of 0.1 to 3.0 mg/kg were accompanied by clonal expansion of CD4+ and CD8+ blood T cells by week 6. Clonal expansion among partial responders at 0.1-3.0 mg/kg ranked near the lowest.

This table comes from immunoSEQ multiplex PCR, and its TCRdb copy is limited to in-frame clones, with some not included. Among about 58,000 clones listed, about 85% were seen once. Comment on this clone: The antigen is undetermined.

The sample consisted of CD4+ or CD8+ T cells sorted from blood, taken in a trial of the OX40 agonist ivuxolimab. This clonotype was obtained from an adult with an advanced solid tumor such as melanoma, head and neck, liver or kidney cancer.

DNA for the CDR3: TGCGCCAGCAGTGAGGTGAACACTGAAGCTTTCTTT. Its translation: CASSEVNTEAFF. The gene calls are TRBV10-2 and TRBJ1-1; D is uncertain. This CDR3 contains 12 residues. The V end was cut by 2 bases, the J end by 0 bases, with 1 base between. CDR1 WSHSY and CDR2 SAAADI come from the germline V gene.